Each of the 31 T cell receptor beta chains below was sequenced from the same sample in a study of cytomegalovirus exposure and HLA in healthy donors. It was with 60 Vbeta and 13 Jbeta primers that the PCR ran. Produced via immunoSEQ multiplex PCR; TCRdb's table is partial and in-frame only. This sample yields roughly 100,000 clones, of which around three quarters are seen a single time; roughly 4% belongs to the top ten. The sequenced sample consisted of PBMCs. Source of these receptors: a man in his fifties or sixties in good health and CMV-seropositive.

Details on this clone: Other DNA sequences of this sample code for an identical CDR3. The CDR3 DNA follows: TGTGCCAGCAGCGTAGGAGGACAGGGGAATCAGCCCCAGCATTTT. Protein sequence: CASSVGGQGNQPQHF. The J gene is TRBJ1-5, the V gene TRBV9; 9 bases align to TRBD1. The CDR3 spans 15 residues. V was clipped by 0 bases and J by 4 bases; unmatched bases: 2. CDR1 is SGDLS, CDR2 YYNGEE, per germline.

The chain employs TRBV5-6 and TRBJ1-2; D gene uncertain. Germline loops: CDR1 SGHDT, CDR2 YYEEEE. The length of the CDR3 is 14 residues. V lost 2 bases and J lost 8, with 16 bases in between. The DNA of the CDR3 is TGTGCCAGCAGCTTCCCGGGATCAGTGAGAGGCTACACCTTC. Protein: CASSFPGSVRGYTF. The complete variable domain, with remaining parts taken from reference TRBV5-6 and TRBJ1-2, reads DAGVTQSPTHLIKTRGQQVTLRCSPKSGHDTVSWYQQALGQGPQFIFQYYEEEERQRGNFPDRFSGHQFPNYSSELNVNALLLGDSALYLCASSFPGSVRGYTFGSGTRLTVV.

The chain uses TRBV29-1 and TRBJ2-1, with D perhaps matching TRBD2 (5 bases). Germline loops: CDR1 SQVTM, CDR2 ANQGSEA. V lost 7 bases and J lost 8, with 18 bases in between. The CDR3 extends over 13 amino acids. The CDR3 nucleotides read TGCAGCGCCGAGACCGGTGCCGGGGATGAGCAGTTCTTC. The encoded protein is CSAETGAGDEQFF.

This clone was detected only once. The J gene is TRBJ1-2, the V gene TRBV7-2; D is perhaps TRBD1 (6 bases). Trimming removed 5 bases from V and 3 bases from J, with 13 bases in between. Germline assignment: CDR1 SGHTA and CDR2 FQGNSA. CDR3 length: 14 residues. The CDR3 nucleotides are TGTGCCAGCAGCGACAGGAGGACCCACTATGGCTACACCTTC. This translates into CASSDRRTHYGYTF.

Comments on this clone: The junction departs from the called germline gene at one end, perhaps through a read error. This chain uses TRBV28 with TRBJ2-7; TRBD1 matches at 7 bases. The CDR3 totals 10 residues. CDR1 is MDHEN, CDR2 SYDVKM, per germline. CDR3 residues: CASSSGTVRF. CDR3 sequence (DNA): TGTGCCAGCAGTTCTGGGACAGTACGTTTC.

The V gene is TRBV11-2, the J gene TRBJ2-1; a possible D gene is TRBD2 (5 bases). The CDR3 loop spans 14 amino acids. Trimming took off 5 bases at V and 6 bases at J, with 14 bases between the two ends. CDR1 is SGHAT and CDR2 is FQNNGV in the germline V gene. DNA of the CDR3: TGTGCCAGCAGCCTCGCCGGGATCTCCAATGAGCAGTTCTTC. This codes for CASSLAGISNEQFF.

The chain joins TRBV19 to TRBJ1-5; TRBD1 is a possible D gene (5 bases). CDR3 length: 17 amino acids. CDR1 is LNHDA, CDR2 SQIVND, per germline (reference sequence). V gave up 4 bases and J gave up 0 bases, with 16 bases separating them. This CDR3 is CASSNTGGALSNQPQHF. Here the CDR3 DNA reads TGTGCCAGTAGTAACACGGGAGGGGCCCTTAGCAATCAGCCCCAGCATTTT.

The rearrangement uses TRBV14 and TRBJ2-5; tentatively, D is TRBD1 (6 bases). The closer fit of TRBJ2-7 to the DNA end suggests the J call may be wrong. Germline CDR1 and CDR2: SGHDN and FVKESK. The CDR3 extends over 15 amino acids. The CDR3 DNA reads TGTGCCAGCAGCCAAACAGGGATTGGGGCCCACGAGCAGTACTTC. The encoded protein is CASSQTGIGAHEQYF.

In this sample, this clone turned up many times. CDR3 loop: CASSPTGGSGANVLTF. The CDR3 DNA reads as TGCGCCAGCAGCCCGACAGGGGGCTCTGGGGCCAACGTCCTGACTTTC. J is TRBJ2-6 and V is TRBV4-3, with TRBD1 matching 9 bases. CDR1 is LGHNA and CDR2 is YSLEER in the germline V gene. The CDR3 sequence is 16 residues long. The J segment lost 0 bases and the V segment lost 4 bases, leaving 1 base of the junction unmatched.

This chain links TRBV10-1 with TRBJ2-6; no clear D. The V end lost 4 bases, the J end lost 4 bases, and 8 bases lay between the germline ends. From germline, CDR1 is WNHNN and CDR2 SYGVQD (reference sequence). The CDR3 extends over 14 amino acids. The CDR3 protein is CASSGASGANVLTF. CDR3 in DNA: TGCGCCAGCAGTGGGGCCTCGGGGGCCAACGTCCTGACTTTC.

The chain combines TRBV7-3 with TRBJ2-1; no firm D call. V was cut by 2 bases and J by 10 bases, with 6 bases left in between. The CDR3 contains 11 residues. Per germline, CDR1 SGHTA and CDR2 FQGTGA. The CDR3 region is CASSLGAEQFF. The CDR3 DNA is TGTGCCAGCAGCTTAGGAGCCGAGCAGTTCTTC.

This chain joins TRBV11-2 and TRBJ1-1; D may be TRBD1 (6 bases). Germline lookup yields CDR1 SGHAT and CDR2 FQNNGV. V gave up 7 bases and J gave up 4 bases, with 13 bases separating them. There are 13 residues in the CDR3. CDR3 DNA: TGTGCCAGCAACCAGGGGCTCGGCACTGAAGCTTTCTTT. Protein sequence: CASNQGLGTEAFF.

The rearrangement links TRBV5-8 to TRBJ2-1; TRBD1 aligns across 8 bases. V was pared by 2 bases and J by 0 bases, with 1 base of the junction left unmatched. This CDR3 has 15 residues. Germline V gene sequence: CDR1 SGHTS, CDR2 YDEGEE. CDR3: CASSLTGGSYNEQFF. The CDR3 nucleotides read TGTGCCAGCAGCTTAACAGGGGGCTCCTACAATGAGCAGTTCTTC.

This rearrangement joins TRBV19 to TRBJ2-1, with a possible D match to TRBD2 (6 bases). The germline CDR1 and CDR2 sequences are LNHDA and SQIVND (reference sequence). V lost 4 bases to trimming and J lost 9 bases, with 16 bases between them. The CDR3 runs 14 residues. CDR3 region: CASSTPSLASEQFF. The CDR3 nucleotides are TGTGCCAGTAGTACCCCTTCCCTAGCGTCTGAGCAGTTCTTC.

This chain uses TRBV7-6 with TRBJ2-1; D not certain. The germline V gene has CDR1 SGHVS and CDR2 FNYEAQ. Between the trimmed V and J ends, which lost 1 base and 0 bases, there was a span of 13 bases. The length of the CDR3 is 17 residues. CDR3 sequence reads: CASSLGVPSSSYNEQFF. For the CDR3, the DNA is TGTGCCAGCAGCTTAGGAGTCCCATCGAGCTCCTACAATGAGCAGTTCTTC.

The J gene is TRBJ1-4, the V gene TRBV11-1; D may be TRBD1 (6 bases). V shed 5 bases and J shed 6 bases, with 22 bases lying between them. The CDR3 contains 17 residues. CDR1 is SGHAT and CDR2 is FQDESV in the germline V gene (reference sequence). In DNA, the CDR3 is TGTGCCAGCAGCCCTCAAACAGGGTGGCGGACGGATGAAAAACTGTTTTTT. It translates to CASSPQTGWRTDEKLFF. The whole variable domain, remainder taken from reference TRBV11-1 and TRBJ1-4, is EAEVAQSPRYKITEKSQAVAFWCDPISGHATLYWYRQILGQGPELLVQFQDESVVDDSQLPKDRFSAERLKGVDSTLKIQPAELGDSAMYLCASSPQTGWRTDEKLFFGSGTQLSVL.

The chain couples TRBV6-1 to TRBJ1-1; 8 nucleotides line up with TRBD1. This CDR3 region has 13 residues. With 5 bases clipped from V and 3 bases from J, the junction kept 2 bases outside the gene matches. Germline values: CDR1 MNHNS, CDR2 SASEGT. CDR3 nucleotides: TGTGCCAGCAGTACAGGGGGAGACACTGAAGCTTTCTTT. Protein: CASSTGGDTEAFF.

The CDR3 loop is CASRSTSGVNTGELFF. As DNA, the CDR3 is TGTGCCAGCAGGTCCACTAGCGGAGTTAACACCGGGGAGCTGTTTTTT. The rearrangement links TRBV6-6 to TRBJ2-2; the match to TRBD2 covers 8 bases. Germline trimming cut 6 bases from V and 2 bases from J; bases unmatched to any gene: 8. There are 16 residues in the CDR3. Germline lookup yields CDR1 MNHNY and CDR2 SVGAGI (reference sequence).

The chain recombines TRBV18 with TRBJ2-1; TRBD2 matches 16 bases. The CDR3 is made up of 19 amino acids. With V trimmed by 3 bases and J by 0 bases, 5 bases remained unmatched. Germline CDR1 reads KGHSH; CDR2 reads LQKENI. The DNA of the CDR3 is TGTGCCAGCTCACCGGGACTAGCGGGAGGGCCCTCCTCCTACAATGAGCAGTTCTTC. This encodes CASSPGLAGGPSSYNEQFF. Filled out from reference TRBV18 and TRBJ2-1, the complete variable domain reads NAGVMQNPRHLVRRRGQEARLRCSPMKGHSHVYWYRQLPEEGLKFMVYLQKENIIDESGMPKERFSAEFPKEGPSILRIQQVVRGDSAAYFCASSPGLAGGPSSYNEQFFGPGTRLTVL.

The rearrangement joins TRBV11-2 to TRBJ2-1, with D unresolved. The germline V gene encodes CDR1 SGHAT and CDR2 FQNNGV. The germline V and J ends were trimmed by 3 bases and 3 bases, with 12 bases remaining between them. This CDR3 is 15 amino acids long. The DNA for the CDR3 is TGTGCCAGCAGCTTGGAGACGATGGACTACAATGAGCAGTTCTTC. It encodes CASSLETMDYNEQFF.

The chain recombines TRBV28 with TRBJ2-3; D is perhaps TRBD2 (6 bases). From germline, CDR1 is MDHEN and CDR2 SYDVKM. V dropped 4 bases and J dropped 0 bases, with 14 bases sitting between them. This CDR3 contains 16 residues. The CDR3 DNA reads TGTGCCAGCAGTTCGCCCCAGCGGGTGAGCACAGATACGCAGTATTTT. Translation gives CASSSPQRVSTDTQYF. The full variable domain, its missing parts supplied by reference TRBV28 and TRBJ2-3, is DVKVTQSSRYLVKRTGEKVFLECVQDMDHENMFWYRQDPGLGLRLIYFSYDVKMKEKGDIPEGYSVSREKKERFSLILESASTNQTSMYLCASSSPQRVSTDTQYFGPGTRLTVL.

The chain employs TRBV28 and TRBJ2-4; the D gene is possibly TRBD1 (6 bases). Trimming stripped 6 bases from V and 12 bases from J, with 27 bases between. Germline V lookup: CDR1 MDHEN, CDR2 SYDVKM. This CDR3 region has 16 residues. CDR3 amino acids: CASSSGATSGRIAQYF. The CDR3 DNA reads TGTGCCAGCAGCTCAGGGGCTACCTCCGGGCGGATCGCTCAGTACTTC.

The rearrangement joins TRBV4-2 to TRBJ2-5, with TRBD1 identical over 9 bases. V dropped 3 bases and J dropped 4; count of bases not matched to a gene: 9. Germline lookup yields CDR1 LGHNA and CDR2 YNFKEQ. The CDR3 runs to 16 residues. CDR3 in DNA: TGTGCCAGCAGCCAGCAACCGGGACAGGGTCCAGAGACCCAGTACTTC. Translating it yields CASSQQPGQGPETQYF.

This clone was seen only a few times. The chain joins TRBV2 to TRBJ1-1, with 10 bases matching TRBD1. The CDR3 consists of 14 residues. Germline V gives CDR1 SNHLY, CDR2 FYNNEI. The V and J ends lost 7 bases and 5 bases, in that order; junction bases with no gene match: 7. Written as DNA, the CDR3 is TGTGCCAGCATGAGGGACAGGGGAGGAACTGAAGCTTTCTTT. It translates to CASMRDRGGTEAFF. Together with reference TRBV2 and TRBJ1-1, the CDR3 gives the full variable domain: EPEVTQTPSHQVTQMGQEVILRCVPISNHLYFYWYRQILGQKVEFLVSFYNNEISEKSEIFDDQFSVERPDGSNFTLKIRSTKLEDSAMYFCASMRDRGGTEAFFGQGTRLTVV.

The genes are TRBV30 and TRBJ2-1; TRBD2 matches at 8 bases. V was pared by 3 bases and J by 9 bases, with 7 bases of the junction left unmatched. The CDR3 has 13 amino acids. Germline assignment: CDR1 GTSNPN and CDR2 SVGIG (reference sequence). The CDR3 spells CAWSGTSYGEQFF. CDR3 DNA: TGTGCCTGGAGCGGGACTAGTTACGGTGAGCAGTTCTTC.

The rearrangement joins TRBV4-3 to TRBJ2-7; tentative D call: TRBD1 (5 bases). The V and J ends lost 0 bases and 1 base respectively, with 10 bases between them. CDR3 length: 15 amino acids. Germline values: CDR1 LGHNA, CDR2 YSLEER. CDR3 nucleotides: TGCGCCAGCAGCCAAGATAATCAGGGATCCTACGAGCAGTACTTC. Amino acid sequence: CASSQDNQGSYEQYF.

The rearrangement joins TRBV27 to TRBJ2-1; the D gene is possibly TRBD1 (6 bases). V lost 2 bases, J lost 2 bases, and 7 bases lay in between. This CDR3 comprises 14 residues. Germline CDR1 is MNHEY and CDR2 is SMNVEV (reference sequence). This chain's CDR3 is CASSLAGAYNEQFF. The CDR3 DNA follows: TGTGCCAGCAGTTTAGCAGGGGCCTACAATGAGCAGTTCTTC.

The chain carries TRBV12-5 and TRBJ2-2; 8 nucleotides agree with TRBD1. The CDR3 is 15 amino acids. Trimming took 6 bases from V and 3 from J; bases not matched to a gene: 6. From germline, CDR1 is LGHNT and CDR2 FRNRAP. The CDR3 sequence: CASGYDRGHTGELFF. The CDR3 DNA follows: TGTGCTAGTGGCTACGACAGGGGACACACCGGGGAGCTGTTTTTT.

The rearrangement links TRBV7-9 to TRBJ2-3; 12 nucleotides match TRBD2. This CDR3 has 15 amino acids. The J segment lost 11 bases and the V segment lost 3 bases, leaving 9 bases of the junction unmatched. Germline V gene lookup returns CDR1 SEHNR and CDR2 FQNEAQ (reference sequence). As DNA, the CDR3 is TGTGCCAGCAGCTTTAGCGGGACTAGCGGGTCAAGGCAGTATTTT. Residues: CASSFSGTSGSRQYF. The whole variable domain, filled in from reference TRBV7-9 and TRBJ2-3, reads DTGVSQNPRHKITKRGQNVTFRCDPISEHNRLYWYRQTLGQGPEFLTYFQNEAQLEKSRLLSDRFSAERPKGSFSTLEIQRTEQGDSAMYLCASSFSGTSGSRQYFGPGTRLTVL.

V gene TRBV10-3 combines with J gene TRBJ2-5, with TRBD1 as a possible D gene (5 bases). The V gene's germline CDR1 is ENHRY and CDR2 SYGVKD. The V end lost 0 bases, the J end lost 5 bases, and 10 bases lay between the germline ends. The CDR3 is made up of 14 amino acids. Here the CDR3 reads CAISESTGWETQYF. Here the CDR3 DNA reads TGTGCCATCAGTGAGTCAACAGGATGGGAGACCCAGTACTTC.

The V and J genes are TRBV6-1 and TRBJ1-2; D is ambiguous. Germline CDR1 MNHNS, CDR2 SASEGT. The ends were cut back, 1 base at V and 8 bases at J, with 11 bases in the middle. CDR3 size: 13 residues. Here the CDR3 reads CASSEVRESGYTF. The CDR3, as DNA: TGTGCCAGCAGTGAAGTGAGGGAATCAGGCTACACCTTC.